This T cell receptor (beta chain) stems from a study of metastatic and nonmetastatic thyroid tumors. About the study: Blood and tumor or nodule tissue repertoires from malignant and benign thyroid patients were compared.

Until they underwent thyroid surgery, no patient had received any treatment. TCRdb re-analyzed the PCR reads using MiXCR. The profile covers 43,000 or so clones, with about 25% appearing a single time and 3% to 3.5% taken by the ten largest. V dropped 6 bases and J dropped 4; count of bases not matched to a gene: 15. The germline gives CDR1 DFQATT, CDR2 SNEGSKA (reference sequence). The CDR3 runs to 18 residues. This clone was picked up many times. Sequencing used blood. This TCR came from a male donor with papillary thyroid cancer or a benign thyroid nodule (not recorded which). Some clones in this sample may be carry-over from other donors' samples. The gene calls are TRBV20-1 and TRBJ2-1; TRBD2 aligns across 13 bases. Here the CDR3 reads CSAPNSGTSGDFYNEQFF. In nucleotides, the CDR3 is TGCAGTGCACCCAATTCCGGGACTAGCGGGGATTTTTACAATGAGCAGTTCTTC.